The next 14 T cell receptor beta chains were all read from a single sample in a study of T cells in Graves' hyperthyroidism and ophthalmopathy. Template material for amplifying TCR beta CDR3 regions consisted of RNA transcripts. In the first-round RT-PCR of the TCR CDR3, the HTBI primer set was used. In TCRdb, the multiplex PCR reads were re-called with MiXCR into one record per CDR3 protein. The sample carries 250,000 to 350,000 distinct CDR3 sequences, about 20% recorded once. The specimen was blood. All receptors derive from a man aged 25-40 years with Graves' ophthalmopathy.

Many counts were recorded for this clonotype. The chain is built from TRBV11-3 and TRBJ1-3, with TRBD1 as a possible D gene (6 bases). Germline V gene lookup returns CDR1 SGHNT and CDR2 YENEEA. The CDR3 runs to 15 residues. Trimming removed 3 bases from V and 0 bases from J, with 9 bases in between. The CDR3 DNA follows: TGTGCCAGCAGCTTGCAGGGGCCCTCTGGAAACACCATATATTTT. Translated: CASSLQGPSGNTIYF.

CDR3 amino acids: CATSRGLTGAYEQYF. The DNA for the CDR3 is TGTGCCACCAGCAGAGGGCTGACAGGGGCCTACGAGCAGTACTTC. The genes are TRBV15 and TRBJ2-7; 8 bases line up with TRBD1. Unmatched junction bases numbered 4, after V lost 1 base and J lost 2 bases. This CDR3 spans 15 amino acids. Germline assignment: CDR1 LNHNV and CDR2 YYDKDF (reference sequence).

In its sample, this clonotype was seen a few times. The chain has TRBV6-1 and TRBJ2-7; the match to TRBD2 covers 8 bases. The CDR3 is made up of 15 amino acids. The germline V gene encodes CDR1 MNHNS and CDR2 SASEGT. With 7 bases clipped from V and 4 bases from J, the junction kept 12 bases outside the gene matches. The CDR3: CASKEREFDRYEQYF. In DNA, the CDR3 is TGTGCCAGCAAAGAGCGGGAGTTTGACCGTTACGAGCAGTACTTC.

As to this clonotype: With a much larger clone just one base away, this may be a read error. This CDR3 is CASSQQGSAEAFF. In DNA form, the CDR3 reads TGTGCCAGCTCACAACAGGGATCCGCTGAAGCTTTCTTT. The rearrangement uses TRBV18 and TRBJ1-1; D is possibly TRBD1 (6 bases). This CDR3 contains 13 residues. The germline V and J ends were trimmed by 4 bases and 6 bases, with 12 bases remaining between them. Germline V gene lookup returns CDR1 KGHSH and CDR2 LQKENI.

This clonotype was seen just once. This chain links TRBV18 with TRBJ2-3, with D possibly being TRBD1 (6 bases). The germline V and J ends were trimmed by 6 bases and 2 bases, with 12 bases remaining between them. Germline V gene sequence: CDR1 KGHSH, CDR2 LQKENI. There are 14 residues in the CDR3. The CDR3 nucleotides read TGTGCCAGCTCTCAGAGACAGGCCACAGATACGCAGTATTTT. Its translation: CASSQRQATDTQYF.

The sample holds many counts of this clonotype. The gene calls are TRBV15 and TRBJ1-5; D is unclear. Between the trimmed V and J ends, which lost 0 bases and 2 bases, there was a span of 8 bases. The CDR3 runs to 15 residues. Germline-derived CDR1 and CDR2 are LNHNV and YYDKDF (reference sequence). CDR3 region: CATSRDYAGNQPQHF. DNA of the CDR3: TGTGCCACCAGCAGAGATTACGCGGGCAATCAGCCCCAGCATTTT.

This clonotype was counted many times. The chain links TRBV20-1 to TRBJ1-5; 8 nucleotides align to TRBD1. The V and J ends lost 6 bases and 3 bases, in that order; junction bases with no gene match: 4. The CDR3 consists of 13 residues. The V gene's germline CDR1 is DFQATT and CDR2 SNEGSKA (reference sequence). In DNA form, the CDR3 reads TGCAGTGCGAGGACAGGGTTCAATCAGCCCCAGCATTTT. As protein: CSARTGFNQPQHF.

The chain recombines TRBV7-9 with TRBJ2-5; 11 bases agree with TRBD2. There are 16 residues in the CDR3. Trimming cost V 3 bases and J 2 bases; bases outside gene matches: 5. Germline lookup yields CDR1 SEHNR and CDR2 FQNEAQ (reference sequence). Written as DNA, the CDR3 is TGTGCCAGCAGCTTCGGGACTAGCGGTACTCAAGAGACCCAGTACTTC. Its translation is CASSFGTSGTQETQYF.

This clonotype was seen only a few times. The genes are TRBV6-5 and TRBJ2-1, with D uncertain. The CDR3 has 14 residues. Trimming took 0 bases from V and 4 from J, leaving 7 bases between them. In germline, CDR1 is MNHEY, CDR2 SVGAGI. CDR3 in amino acids: CASSYSTQYNEQFF. DNA for the CDR3: TGTGCCAGCAGTTACTCGACTCAGTACAATGAGCAGTTCTTC.

This clonotype was counted only a few times. The chain couples TRBV6-1 to TRBJ1-1; tentative D call: TRBD1 (6 bases). CDR3 size: 15 residues. Looked up from germline, CDR1 is MNHNS and CDR2 is SASEGT. V shed 5 bases and J shed 5 bases, with 18 bases lying between them. CDR3: CASSSEGGARTEAFF. The DNA for the CDR3 is TGTGCCAGCAGTTCCGAGGGGGGGGCGAGGACTGAAGCTTTCTTT.

The chain recombines TRBV7-6 with TRBJ2-2; a weak D match, TRBD1 (5 bases). Germline lookup yields CDR1 SGHVS and CDR2 FNYEAQ. The CDR3 covers 16 residues. Trimming took 1 base from V and 7 from J, leaving 16 bases between them. Written as DNA, the CDR3 is TGTGCCAGCAGCTTAGGATCCAGGGCGGTTGTCGGGGAGCTGTTTTTT. Translation gives CASSLGSRAVVGELFF.

The chain recombines TRBV6-1 with TRBJ2-5; the match to TRBD2 covers 14 bases. V lost 5 bases, J lost 4 bases, and 9 bases stayed unmatched. The CDR3 consists of 17 residues. Germline V gene lookup returns CDR1 MNHNS and CDR2 SASEGT. CDR3 sequence reads: CASSWGSGTSGRETQYF. As DNA, the CDR3 is TGTGCCAGCAGTTGGGGATCCGGGACTAGCGGGAGAGAGACCCAGTACTTC.

This clonotype has only a few counts. The V gene is TRBV7-3, the J gene TRBJ1-2; 7 bases are shared with TRBD1. Germline lookup yields CDR1 SGHTA and CDR2 FQGTGA. V lost 5 bases to trimming and J lost 4 bases; unmatched junction nucleotides: 13. This CDR3 spans 16 amino acids. This CDR3 is CASSPSPEQGIYGYTF. The CDR3 DNA follows: TGTGCCAGCAGCCCCAGCCCCGAACAGGGGATCTATGGCTACACCTTC.

The chain uses TRBV6-1 and TRBJ1-3; D is unresolved. The V gene lost 3 bases and the J gene lost 5 bases, with 5 bases spanning the gap. Germline-derived CDR1 and CDR2 are MNHNS and SASEGT. This CDR3 has 12 amino acids. The CDR3 nucleotides read TGTGCCAGCAGTGAGACGAGAAACACCATATATTTT. This sequence encodes CASSETRNTIYF.